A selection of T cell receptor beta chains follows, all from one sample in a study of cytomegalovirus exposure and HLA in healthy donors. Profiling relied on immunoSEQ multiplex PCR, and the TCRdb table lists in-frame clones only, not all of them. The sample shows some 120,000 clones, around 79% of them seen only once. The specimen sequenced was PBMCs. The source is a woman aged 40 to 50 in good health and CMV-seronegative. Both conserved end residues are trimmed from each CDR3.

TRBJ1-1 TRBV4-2 ASSRWAGGVNTEAF
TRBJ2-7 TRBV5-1 ASSLGTGAYEQY
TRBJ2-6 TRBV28 ASSSTGGSGANVLT
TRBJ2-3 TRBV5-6 ASSDGRGTDTQY
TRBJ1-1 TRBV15 ATSRYAGSTEAF
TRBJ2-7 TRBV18 ASSGDRGRFYEQY
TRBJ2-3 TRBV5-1 ASQKRSSTDTQY
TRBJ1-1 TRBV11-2 ASSLDPPGEGA
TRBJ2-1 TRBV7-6 ASSYDPGLAAYEQF
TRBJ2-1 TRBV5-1 ASSWRLAGGFSSYNEQF
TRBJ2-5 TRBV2 ASRYQETQY
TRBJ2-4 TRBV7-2 ASSIRTSQAIQY
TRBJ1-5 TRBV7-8 ASSLVSGHHNQPQH
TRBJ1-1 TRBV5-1 ASRMGPPSNTEAF
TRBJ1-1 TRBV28 ASSLFLRTDNTEAF
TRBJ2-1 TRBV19 ASSIWVTGNEQF
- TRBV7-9 ASSLSQDYEQY
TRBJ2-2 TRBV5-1 ASNSRGGNTGELF
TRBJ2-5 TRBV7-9 ASGVPLFQETQY
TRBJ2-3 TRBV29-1 SVSGAGRADTQY
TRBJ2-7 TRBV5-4 ASSFYGSSYEQY
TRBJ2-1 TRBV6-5 ASSYSGQGSYNEQF
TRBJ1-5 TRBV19 ASNGYSNQPQH
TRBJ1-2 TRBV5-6 ASSLGRSGNYGYT
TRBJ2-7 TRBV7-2 ASSLGRSTEQY
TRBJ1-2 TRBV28 ASSSPTANYGYT
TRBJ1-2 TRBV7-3 ASSEQGGYGYT
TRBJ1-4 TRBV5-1 ASSLYGTENEKLF
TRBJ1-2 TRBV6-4 ASSDSVGGANYGYT
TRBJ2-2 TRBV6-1 ASSAVRLTNTGELF
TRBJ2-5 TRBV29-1 SVVAGAGGETQY
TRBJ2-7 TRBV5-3 ARSLGGQGSYEQY
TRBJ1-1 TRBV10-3 AISDTPKNTEAF
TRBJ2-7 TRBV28 ASSRDRVIYEQY
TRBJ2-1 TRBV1 TSSQEGIGAGENEQF
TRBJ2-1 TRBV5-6 ASSLISGYNEQF
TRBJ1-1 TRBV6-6 ASSYVDSKQAF
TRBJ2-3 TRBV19 ASTASRGRVTDTQY
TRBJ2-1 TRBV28 ASSLPNSYNEQF
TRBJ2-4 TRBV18 ASSPSRGSENIQY
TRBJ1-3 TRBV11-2 ASSLRRQASGNTIY
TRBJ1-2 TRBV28 ASSSTGDYGYT